This T cell receptor (beta chain) derives from a study of T cells after yellow fever vaccination. V lost 4 bases and J lost 8; bases outside the gene matches: 1. Germline lookup yields CDR1 GTSNPN and CDR2 SVGIG (reference sequence). The CDR3 spans 11 residues. TCRdb passed the 5' RACE reads through MiXCR, listing each CDR3 protein once. The data contain around 530,000 distinct CDR3 sequences, roughly a sixth of them seen just once; the ten biggest clones take up around 16%. The genes are TRBV30 and TRBJ2-4; 8 bases fit TRBD2. This receptor was taken from a man younger than 35 who received the YFV17D yellow fever vaccine. The sequencing here drew on PBMCs, taken 4 to 6 days after the first yellow fever vaccination. The CDR3 protein is CAWTGGDIQYF. The CDR3 region has the DNA TGTGCCTGGACCGGGGGGGACATTCAGTACTTC.